This TCR beta chain was sequenced during a study of T cell repertoires in cytomegalovirus infection. TCRdb recomputed calls from the reads with MiXCR, one row per CDR3 protein. The table shows over 250,000 distinct CDR3 sequences, with roughly a fifth occurring only once. Germline values: CDR1 MDHEN, CDR2 SYDVKM. This CDR3 has 14 residues. The trim removed 8 bases at V and 3 bases at J, leaving 9 bases unmatched. This clonotype has a handful of counts. What it binds is unknown. The chain uses TRBV28 and TRBJ2-7; 8 bases match TRBD2. The starting material was cultured PBMCs, obtained from culture after CMV antigen stimulation. The sequence was collected from a human donor in good health (CMV status not recorded). Some clones in this sample may be carry-over from other donors' samples. The CDR3 sequence is CASVSGSGNYEQYF. The CDR3 nucleotides read TGTGCCAGCGTCAGCGGGAGCGGTAACTACGAGCAGTACTTC.